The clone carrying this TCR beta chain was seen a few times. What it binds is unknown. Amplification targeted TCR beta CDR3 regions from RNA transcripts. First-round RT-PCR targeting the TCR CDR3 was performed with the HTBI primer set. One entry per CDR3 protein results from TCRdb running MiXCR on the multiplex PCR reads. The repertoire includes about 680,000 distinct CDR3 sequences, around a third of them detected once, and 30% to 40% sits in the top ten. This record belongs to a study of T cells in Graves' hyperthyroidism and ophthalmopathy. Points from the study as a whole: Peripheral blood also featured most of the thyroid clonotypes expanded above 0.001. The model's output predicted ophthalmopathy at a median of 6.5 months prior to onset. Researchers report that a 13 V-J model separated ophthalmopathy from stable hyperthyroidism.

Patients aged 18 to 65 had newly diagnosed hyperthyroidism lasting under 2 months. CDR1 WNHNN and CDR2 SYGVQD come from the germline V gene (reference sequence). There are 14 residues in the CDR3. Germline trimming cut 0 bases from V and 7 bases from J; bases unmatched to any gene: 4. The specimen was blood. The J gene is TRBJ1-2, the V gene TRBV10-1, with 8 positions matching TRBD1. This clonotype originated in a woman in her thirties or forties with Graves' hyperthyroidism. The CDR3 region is CASSESRGRIGYTF. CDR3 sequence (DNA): TGCGCCAGCAGTGAGTCCAGGGGGCGGATTGGCTACACCTTC.